The clone carrying this TCR beta chain appeared a few times. The data derive from a study of cytomegalovirus exposure and HLA in healthy donors. Germline values: CDR1 SNHLY, CDR2 FYNNEI. V was trimmed by 6 bases and J by 7 bases, leaving 13 bases between them. This CDR3 comprises 13 residues. Researchers ran the PCR with 60 Vbeta and 13 Jbeta primers. The assay was immunoSEQ multiplex PCR, and TCRdb's table has in-frame clones only and misses some. Here the sample spans more than 110,000 clones, 75% to 80% being singletons. The receptor comes from a woman aged 50 to 60 in good health and CMV-seronegative. The sequenced material came from PBMCs. The rearrangement joins TRBV2 to TRBJ1-3; D may be TRBD1 (6 bases). The CDR3 nucleotides read TGTGCCAGCAGGGCGGAAACAGGGAACACCATATATTTT. As protein: CASRAETGNTIYF.